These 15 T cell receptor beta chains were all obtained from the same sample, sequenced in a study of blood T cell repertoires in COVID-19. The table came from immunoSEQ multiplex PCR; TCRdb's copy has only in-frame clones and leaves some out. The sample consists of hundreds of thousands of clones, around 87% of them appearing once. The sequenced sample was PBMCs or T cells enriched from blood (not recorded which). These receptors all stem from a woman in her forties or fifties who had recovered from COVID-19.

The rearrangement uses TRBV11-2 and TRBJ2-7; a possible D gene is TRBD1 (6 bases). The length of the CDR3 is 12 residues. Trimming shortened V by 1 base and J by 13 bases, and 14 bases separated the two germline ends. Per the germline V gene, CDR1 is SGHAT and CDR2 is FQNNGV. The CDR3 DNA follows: TGTGCCAGCAGCTTAGCATCAGGGGCCCCTTACTTC. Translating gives CASSLASGAPYF.

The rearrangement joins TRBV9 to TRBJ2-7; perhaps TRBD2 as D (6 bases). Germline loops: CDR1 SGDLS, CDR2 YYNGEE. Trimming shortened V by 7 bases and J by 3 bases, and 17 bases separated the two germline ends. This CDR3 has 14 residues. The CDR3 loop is CASGTGSRNYEQYF. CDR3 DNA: TGTGCCAGCGGGACCGGGAGTAGGAACTACGAGCAGTACTTC.

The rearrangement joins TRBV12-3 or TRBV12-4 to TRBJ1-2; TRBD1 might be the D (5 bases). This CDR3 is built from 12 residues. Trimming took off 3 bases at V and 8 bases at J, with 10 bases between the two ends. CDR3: CASSLEGVGYTF. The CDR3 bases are TGTGCCAGCAGTTTGGAAGGGGTCGGCTACACCTTC.

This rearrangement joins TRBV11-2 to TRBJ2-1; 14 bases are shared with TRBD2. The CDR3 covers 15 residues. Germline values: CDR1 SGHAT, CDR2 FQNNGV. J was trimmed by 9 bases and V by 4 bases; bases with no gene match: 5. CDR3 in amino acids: CASSSTGLAGGEQFF. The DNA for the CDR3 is TGTGCCAGCAGCTCTACCGGACTAGCGGGAGGTGAGCAGTTCTTC. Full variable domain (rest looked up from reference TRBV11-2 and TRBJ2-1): EAGVAQSPRYKIIEKRQSVAFWCNPISGHATLYWYQQILGQGPKLLIQFQNNGVVDDSQLPKDRFSAERLKGVDSTLKIQPAKLEDSAVYLCASSSTGLAGGEQFFGPGTRLTVL.

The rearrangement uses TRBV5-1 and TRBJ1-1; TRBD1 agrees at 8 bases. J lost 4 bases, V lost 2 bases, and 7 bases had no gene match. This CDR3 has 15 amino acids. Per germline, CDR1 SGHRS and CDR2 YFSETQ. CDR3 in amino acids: CASSFQGALGTEAFF. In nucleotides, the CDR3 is TGCGCCAGCAGCTTTCAGGGGGCGTTAGGCACTGAAGCTTTCTTT. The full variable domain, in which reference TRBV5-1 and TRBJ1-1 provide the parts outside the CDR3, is KAGVTQTPRYLIKTRGQQVTLSCSPISGHRSVSWYQQTPGQGLQFLFEYFSETQRNKGNFPGRFSGRQFSNSRSEMNVSTLELGDSALYLCASSFQGALGTEAFFGQGTRLTVV.

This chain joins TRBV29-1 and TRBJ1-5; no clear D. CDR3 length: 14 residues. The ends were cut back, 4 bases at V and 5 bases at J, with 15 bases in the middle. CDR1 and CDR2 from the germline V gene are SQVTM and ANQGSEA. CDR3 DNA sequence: TGCAGCGTTGCTGAAGACAACACGGATCAGCCCCAGCATTTT. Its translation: CSVAEDNTDQPQHF. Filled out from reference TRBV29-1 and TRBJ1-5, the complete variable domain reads SAVISQKPSRDICQRGTSLTIQCQVDSQVTMMFWYRQQPGQSLTLIATANQGSEATYESGFVIDKFPISRPNLTFSTLTVSNMSPEDSSIYLCSVAEDNTDQPQHFGDGTRLSIL.

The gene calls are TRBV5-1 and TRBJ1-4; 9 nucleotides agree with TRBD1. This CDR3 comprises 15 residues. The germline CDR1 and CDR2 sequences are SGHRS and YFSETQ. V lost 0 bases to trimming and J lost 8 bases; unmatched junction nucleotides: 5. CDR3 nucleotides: TGCGCCAGCAGCTTGGCGACAGGGGGGGTCGAAAAACTGTTTTTT. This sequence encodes CASSLATGGVEKLFF.

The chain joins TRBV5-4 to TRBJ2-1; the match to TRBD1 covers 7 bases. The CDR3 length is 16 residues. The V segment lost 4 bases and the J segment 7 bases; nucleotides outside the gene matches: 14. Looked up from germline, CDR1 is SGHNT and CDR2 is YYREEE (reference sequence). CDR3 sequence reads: CASSARQTGSGNEQFF. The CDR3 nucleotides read TGTGCCAGCAGCGCACGCCAGACAGGGTCCGGGAATGAGCAGTTCTTC.

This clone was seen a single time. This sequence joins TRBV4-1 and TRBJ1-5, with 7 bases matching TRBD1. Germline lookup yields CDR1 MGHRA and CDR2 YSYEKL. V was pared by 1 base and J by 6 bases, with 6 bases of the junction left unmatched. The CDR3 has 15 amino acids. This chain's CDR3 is CASSQVQGLSQPQHF. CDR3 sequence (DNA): TGCGCCAGCAGCCAAGTACAGGGGTTGAGTCAGCCCCAGCATTTT.

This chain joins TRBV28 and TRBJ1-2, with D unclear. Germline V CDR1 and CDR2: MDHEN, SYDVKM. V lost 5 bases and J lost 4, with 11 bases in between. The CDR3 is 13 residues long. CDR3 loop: CASSPETTYGYTF. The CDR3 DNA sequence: TGTGCCAGCAGTCCCGAAACAACCTATGGCTACACCTTC.

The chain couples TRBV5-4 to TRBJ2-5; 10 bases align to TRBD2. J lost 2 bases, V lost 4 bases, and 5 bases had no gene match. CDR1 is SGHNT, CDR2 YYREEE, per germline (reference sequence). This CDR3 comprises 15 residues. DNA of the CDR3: TGTGCCAGCAGCGCACGACTAGCGGGTCAAGAGACCCAGTACTTC. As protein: CASSARLAGQETQYF.

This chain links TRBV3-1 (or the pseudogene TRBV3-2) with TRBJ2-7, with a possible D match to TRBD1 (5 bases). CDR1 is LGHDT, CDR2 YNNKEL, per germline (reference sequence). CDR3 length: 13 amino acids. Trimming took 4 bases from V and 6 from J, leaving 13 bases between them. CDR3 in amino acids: CASSRVSGREQYF. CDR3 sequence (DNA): TGTGCCAGCAGCCGGGTATCAGGGCGCGAGCAGTACTTC.

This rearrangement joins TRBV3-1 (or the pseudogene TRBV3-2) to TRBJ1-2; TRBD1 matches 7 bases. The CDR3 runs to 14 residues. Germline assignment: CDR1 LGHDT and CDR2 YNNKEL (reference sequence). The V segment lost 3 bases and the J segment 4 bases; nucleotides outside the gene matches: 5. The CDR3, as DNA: TGTGCCAGCAGCCACTTGACAGGGTCCTATGGCTACACCTTC. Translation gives CASSHLTGSYGYTF.

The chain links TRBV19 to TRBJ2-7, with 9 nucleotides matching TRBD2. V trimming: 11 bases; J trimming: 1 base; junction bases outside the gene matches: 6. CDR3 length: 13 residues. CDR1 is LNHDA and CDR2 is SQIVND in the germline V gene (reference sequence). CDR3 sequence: CASRSGGSYEQYF. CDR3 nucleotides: TGTGCCTCCCGTAGCGGGGGTTCCTACGAGCAGTACTTC.

This CDR3 is CASSIDGGQLYEQYF. The CDR3 DNA sequence: TGTGCCAGTAGTATAGATGGTGGACAGCTCTACGAGCAGTACTTC. The rearrangement uses TRBV19 and TRBJ2-7; the D gene is possibly TRBD1 (6 bases). Germline CDR1 and CDR2: LNHDA and SQIVND (reference sequence). Trimming stripped 0 bases from V and 3 bases from J, with 12 bases between. The CDR3 is 15 amino acids.